This T cell receptor (beta chain) derives from a study of T cell repertoires in cytomegalovirus infection (dated by TCRdb to the late 2010s). Context from the whole study: Alongside well-studied HLA-B-restricted epitopes, the peptide stimulations were aimed at recently identified HLA-C-restricted CMV epitopes, whose presentation resists viral immunomodulation. Because public TCR beta signatures pointed to carriage of CMV infection together with the matching HLA type, the HLA type of each donor mattered for the analysis.

As for this clonotype: What this receptor recognizes is not known. Qualities for individual bases were not recorded, and no much larger clone is one base off.

Cut back by 7 bases and 10 bases, the V and J ends lie 19 bases apart. The CDR3 covers 13 residues, taking in both the cysteine and the phenylalanine. Only CDR3 DNA remains: 39 bases, in frame from the first base. According to the germline V gene, CDR1 reads MDHEN and CDR2 reads SYDVKM. The run used an Illumina HiSeq 1500. TCRdb reanalyzed the raw reads on its own, using fastp at Q25 for trimming and MiXCR for clone calling, and kept in-frame beta chains. Every distinct CDR3 protein forms one entry, paired with its most common genes and DNA. The sample yields about 310,000 distinct CDR3 sequences; roughly 25% were counted once. The ten biggest clones cover approximately 12% of the sample. This specimen's treatment or condition label, per the study, means: in vitro stimulation with specific CMV peptide epitopes to enrich CMV-specific T cells. The study at large found these results: In both this cohort and an independent cohort of approximately 350 donors, the cumulative frequency of public TCR beta family members distinguished carriers of CMV infection plus the relevant HLA type. The ex vivo response was dominated by HLA-C-restricted CMV-specific TCR beta clonotypes, which also provided the single most frequent clonotype in two of eight donors.

This specimen consisted of cultured PBMCs, obtained from culture after CMV antigen stimulation. The chain was built from TRBV28 and TRBJ1-2; matching of 6 bases hints at TRBD1 as the D gene. The source is a human donor in good health (CMV status not recorded). Some clones in this sample may be carry-over from other donors' samples. The CDR3 reads CASTQQGIPSYTF. The bases read TGTGCCAGCACCCAACAGGGAATCCCCTCCTACACCTTC.